Below, 10 T cell receptor beta chains from the same sample are listed, as sequenced in a study of human T cells and chemical hapten exposure (dated by TCRdb to the early 2020s). Libraries were constructed by RACE. Sequencing was performed on a NextSeq 500. Through fastp at Q25 and MiXCR, TCRdb rebuilt clones from the public reads, retaining in-frame beta chains. Rows merge per CDR3 protein into single entries with the most common DNA and genes. For this sample there are 50,000 to 70,000 distinct CDR3 sequences; more than 9% appear just once. The biggest ten clones account for around 10% of the sample. Interpreted using the paper, the time point label stands for: pre-sensitization, week 0. According to the study, the label for this sample's treatment or condition signals: therapeutic diphenylcyclopropenone sensitization with weekly scalp DPC. Sequencing used whole blood, obtained in connection with sensitization to the hapten diphenylcyclopropenone (DPC). These receptors all come from a middle-aged man with alopecia areata. Some clones in this sample may be carry-over from other donors' samples.

This chain links TRBV28 with TRBJ2-1, with D unclear. V lost 6 bases, J lost 10 bases, and 16 bases lay in between. This CDR3 is built from 13 residues. Germline loops: CDR1 MDHEN, CDR2 SYDVKM. CDR3 region: CASSPSAAMEQFF. In DNA form, the CDR3 reads TGTGCCAGCAGCCCCAGCGCAGCCATGGAGCAGTTCTTC.

Note on this clonotype: Given a much more abundant clone one base away, this may be a read error. This sequence joins TRBV20-1 and TRBJ2-3; 12 positions match TRBD2. The CDR3 is 15 amino acids. Germline CDR1 and CDR2: DFQATT and SNEGSKA (reference sequence). CDR3 sequence reads: CSASLTSGSTDTRYF. In nucleotides, the CDR3 is TGCAGTGCTAGTCTGACTAGCGGGAGCACAGATACGCGGTATTTT.

V gene TRBV20-1 combines with J gene TRBJ2-4; a possible D gene is TRBD2 (6 bases). V gave up 0 bases and J gave up 0 bases, with 15 bases separating them. Germline V gene sequence: CDR1 DFQATT, CDR2 SNEGSKA (reference sequence). This CDR3 comprises 17 residues. The CDR3 protein is CSARDTSGVIAKNIQYF. In DNA, the CDR3 is TGCAGTGCTAGAGATACGTCGGGAGTGATAGCCAAAAACATTCAGTACTTC.

The chain employs TRBV11-2 and TRBJ2-3; tentatively, D is TRBD2 (6 bases). CDR3 length: 13 residues. The germline V gene encodes CDR1 SGHAT and CDR2 FQNNGV. The germline V and J ends were trimmed by 5 bases and 3 bases, with 9 bases remaining between them. This CDR3 reads CASSLRGTDTQYF. In DNA, the CDR3 is TGTGCCAGCAGCCTGCGGGGAACAGATACGCAGTATTTT.

This clonotype came up a few times. The CDR3, as DNA: TGTGCCAGCAGCCCTCACGGACTAGCTCGGAATGAGCAGTTCTTC. It codes for CASSPHGLARNEQFF. The V gene is TRBV12-3 or TRBV12-4, the J gene TRBJ2-1, with 8 bases lining up with TRBD2. Trimming at V came to 6 bases and at J to 7 bases, leaving 11 bases not matched to a gene. This CDR3 contains 15 residues.

The CDR3 nucleotides are TGTGCCAGCAGCTCGAAGACAGGGGGCAAACTGGGAACCGGGGAGCTGTTTTTT. It codes for CASSSKTGGKLGTGELFF. The chain joins TRBV7-6 to TRBJ2-2; 10 positions agree with TRBD1. The V and J ends lost 4 bases and 5 bases, in that order; junction bases with no gene match: 13. From germline, CDR1 is SGHVS and CDR2 FNYEAQ. This CDR3 is 18 amino acids long.

This clonotype occurred many times. The gene calls are TRBV28 and TRBJ1-1, with 11 bases matching TRBD1. Germline-derived CDR1 and CDR2 are MDHEN and SYDVKM. This CDR3 comprises 15 residues. V lost 4 bases, J lost 5 bases, and 6 bases stayed unmatched. This CDR3 is CASSWGQGVATEAFF. The CDR3 DNA sequence: TGTGCCAGCAGTTGGGGACAGGGGGTAGCAACTGAAGCTTTCTTT.

This clonotype was observed many times. This sequence joins TRBV5-4 and TRBJ1-2; 10 positions agree with TRBD1. This CDR3 spans 14 amino acids. CDR1 is SGHNT and CDR2 is YYREEE in the germline V gene (reference sequence). V dropped 0 bases and J dropped 8; count of bases not matched to a gene: 4. The CDR3 spells CASSLGQGARGYTF. The CDR3 region has the DNA TGTGCCAGCAGCTTGGGACAGGGGGCGAGGGGCTACACCTTC.

This clonotype was found a few times. The chain recombines TRBV21-1 with TRBJ2-1; the table calls TRBD2, which could not be checked here. TRBV21-1 is tagged as a pseudogene. This CDR3 spans 18 amino acids. The CDR3, as DNA: TGTGCCAGCAGCAAACCGGGACTAGCGGAAGATTCCTACAATGAGCAGTTCTTC. Its translation is CASSKPGLAEDSYNEQFF.

This chain connects TRBV6-9 to TRBJ1-6; the match to TRBD1 covers 7 bases. Germline CDR1 MNHGY, CDR2 SVAAGI. The trim removed 7 bases at V and 6 bases at J, leaving 15 bases unmatched. CDR3 length: 17 residues. The CDR3 spells CASTPGHATGFNSPLHF. Written as DNA, the CDR3 is TGTGCCAGCACTCCGGGACATGCGACAGGGTTTAATTCACCCCTCCACTTT.